Listed here are 2 T cell receptor beta chains from one sample, sequenced in a study of Ad26.COV2.S vaccination and SARS-CoV-2 variants. Measured with immunoSEQ multiplex PCR; TCRdb has only the in-frame clones, and not every one. The table records approximately 400,000 clones, about four fifths of them present only once. Treatment meaning: some 19 received Ad26.COV2.S at low or high dose, single or two shots; roughly five received placebo; per-sample allocation not given. The samples date from day 63 after the first vaccine or placebo injection. The input for sequencing was peripheral blood, taken in a trial of Ad26.COV2.S vaccine versus placebo. The receptors stem from a person aged 18 to 59 who received the Ad26.COV2.S COVID-19 vaccine or a placebo.

This chain connects TRBV9 to TRBJ2-2; TRBD2 might be the D (6 bases). The germline CDR1 and CDR2 sequences are SGDLS and YYNGEE. This CDR3 contains 15 residues. V lost 4 bases to trimming and J lost 4 bases, with 14 bases between them. CDR3 amino acids: CASSPHWGVTGELFF. CDR3 DNA sequence: TGTGCCAGCAGCCCCCACTGGGGGGTCACCGGGGAGCTGTTTTTT.

This clone has only a few counts. This chain uses TRBV10-3 with TRBJ1-3, with D hard to call. V gave up 5 bases and J gave up 3 bases, with 5 bases separating them. Germline values: CDR1 ENHRY, CDR2 SYGVKD. The CDR3 runs 12 residues. The CDR3 region is CAISLGGNTIYF. CDR3 coding DNA: TGTGCCATCAGTCTTGGTGGAAACACCATATATTTT.